The T cell receptor (beta chain) under discussion was sequenced for a study of blood T cell repertoires in COVID-19. Study summary: T cells, B-cell-depleted T cells, or PBMCs provided the cDNA or gDNA that served as material.

In the original processing: Nucleated cell number was recorded as an estimate derived from reference gene primer amplification. TCRdb keeps only in-frame clones here, not all; method: immunoSEQ multiplex PCR. That table is the source of V, J and clone size, and D and trimming were worked out from the DNA. The sample lists fewer than 400,000 clones; almost 90% were seen once. Germline V gene data show CDR1 as SGHRS and CDR2 as YFSETQ. The V end lost 4 bases, the J end lost 5 bases, and 18 bases lay between the germline ends. The CDR3 has 15 residues. This TCR derives from a woman aged 25 to 45 with COVID-19, enrolled during active disease. The sequenced sample was peripheral blood. The chain is built from TRBV5-1 and TRBJ2-5, with D possibly being TRBD2 (7 bases). CDR3 nucleotide sequence: TGCGCCAGCAGCCAGCATTCAGGGGAGGGGGAGACCCAGTACTTC. Translated, it gives CASSQHSGEGETQYF.